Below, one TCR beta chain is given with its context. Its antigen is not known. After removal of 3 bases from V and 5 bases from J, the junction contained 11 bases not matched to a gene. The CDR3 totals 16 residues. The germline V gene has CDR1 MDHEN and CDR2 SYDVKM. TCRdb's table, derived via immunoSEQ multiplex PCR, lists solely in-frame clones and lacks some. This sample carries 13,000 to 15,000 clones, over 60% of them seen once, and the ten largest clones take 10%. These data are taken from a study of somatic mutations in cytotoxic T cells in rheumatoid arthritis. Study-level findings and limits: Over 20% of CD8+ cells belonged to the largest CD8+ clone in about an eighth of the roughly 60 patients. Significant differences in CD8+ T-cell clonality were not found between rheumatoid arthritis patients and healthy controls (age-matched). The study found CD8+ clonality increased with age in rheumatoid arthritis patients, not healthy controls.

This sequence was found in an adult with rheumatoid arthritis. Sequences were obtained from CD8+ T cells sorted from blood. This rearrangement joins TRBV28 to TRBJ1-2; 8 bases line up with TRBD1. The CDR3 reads CASSFPDRETLYGYTF. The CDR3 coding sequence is TGTGCCAGCAGTTTTCCGGACAGGGAAACCCTTTATGGCTACACCTTC.